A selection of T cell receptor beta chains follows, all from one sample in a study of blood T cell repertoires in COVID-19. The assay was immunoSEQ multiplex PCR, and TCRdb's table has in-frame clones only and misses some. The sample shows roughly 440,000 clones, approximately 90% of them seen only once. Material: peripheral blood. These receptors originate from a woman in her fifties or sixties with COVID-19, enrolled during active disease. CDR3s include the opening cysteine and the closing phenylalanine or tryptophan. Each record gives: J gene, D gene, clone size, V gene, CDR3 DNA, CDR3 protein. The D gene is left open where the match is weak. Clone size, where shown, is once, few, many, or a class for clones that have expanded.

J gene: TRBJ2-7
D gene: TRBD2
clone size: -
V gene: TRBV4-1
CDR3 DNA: TGCGCCAGCAGCCCGGGGACTACCATAGGCTACGAGCAGTACTTC
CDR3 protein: CASSPGTTIGYEQYF

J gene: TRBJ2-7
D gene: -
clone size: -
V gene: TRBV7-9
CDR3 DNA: TGTGCCAGCAGCTCCTACAGGGCCAACCCTCACGAGCAGTACTTC
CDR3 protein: CASSSYRANPHEQYF

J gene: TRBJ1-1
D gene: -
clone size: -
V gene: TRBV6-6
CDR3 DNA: TGTGCCAGCAGTTACTCCACGCCCGGGATGAACACTGAAGCTTTCTTT
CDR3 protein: CASSYSTPGMNTEAFF

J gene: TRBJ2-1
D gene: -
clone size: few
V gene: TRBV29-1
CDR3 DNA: TGCAGCGCCATCCCTAACAATGAGCAGTTCTTC
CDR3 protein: CSAIPNNEQFF

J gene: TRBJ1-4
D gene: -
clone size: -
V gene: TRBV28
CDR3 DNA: TGTGCCAGCACCACGCAGGGGCGCCGGATTAATGAAAAACTGTTTTTT
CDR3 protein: CASTTQGRRINEKLFF

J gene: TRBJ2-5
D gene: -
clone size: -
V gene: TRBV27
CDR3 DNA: TGTGCCAGCAGTTTACCCCATAGGGAGACCCAAGAGACCCAGTACTTC
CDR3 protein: CASSLPHRETQETQYF

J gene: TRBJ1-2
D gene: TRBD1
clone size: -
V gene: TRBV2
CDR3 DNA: TGTGCCAGCAGTGAATACCGGGACAGGCATGGCTACACCTTC
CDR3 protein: CASSEYRDRHGYTF

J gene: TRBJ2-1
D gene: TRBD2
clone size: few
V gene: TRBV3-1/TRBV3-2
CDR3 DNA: TGTGCCAGCAGCCAAGCGACTAGCGGGGGCTCTAATGAGCAGTTCTTC
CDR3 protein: CASSQATSGGSNEQFF

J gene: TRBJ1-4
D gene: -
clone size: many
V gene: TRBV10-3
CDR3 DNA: TGTGCCATCAGTGATTCCAGGGAAACTAATGAAAAACTGTTTTTT
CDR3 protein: CAISDSRETNEKLFF

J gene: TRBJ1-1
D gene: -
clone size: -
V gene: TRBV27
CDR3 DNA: TGTGCCAGCACAAAACAGGGTCTAAAAAATGAAGCTTTCTTT
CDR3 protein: CASTKQGLKNEAFF

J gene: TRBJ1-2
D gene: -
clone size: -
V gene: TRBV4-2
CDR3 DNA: TGTGCCAGCAGCCAGCAGGAGGATGGTGTGAGAGGCTACACCTTC
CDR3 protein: CASSQQEDGVRGYTF

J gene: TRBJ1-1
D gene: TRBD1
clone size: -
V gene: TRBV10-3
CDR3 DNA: TGTGCCATCGGGAGCAGGGGGAATATGAACACTGAAGCTTTCTTT
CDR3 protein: CAIGSRGNMNTEAFF

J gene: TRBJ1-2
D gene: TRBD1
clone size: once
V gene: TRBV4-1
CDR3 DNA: TGCGCCAGCAGCAATCGGACAGGCCATGGCTACACCTTC
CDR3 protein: CASSNRTGHGYTF

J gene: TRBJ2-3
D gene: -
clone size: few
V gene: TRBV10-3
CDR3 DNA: TGTGCCATGAGTTGGGGGGAAGCGACAGATACGCAGTATTTT
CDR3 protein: CAMSWGEATDTQYF

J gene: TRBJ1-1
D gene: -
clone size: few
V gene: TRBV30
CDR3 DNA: TGTGCCTGGTGGACAGTTTTGAACACTGAAGCTTTCTTT
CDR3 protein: CAWWTVLNTEAFF

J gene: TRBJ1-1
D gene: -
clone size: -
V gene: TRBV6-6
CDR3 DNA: TGTGCCAGCAGTTACCCTCAGGGAGGGGACACTGAAGCTTTCTTT
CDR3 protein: CASSYPQGGDTEAFF

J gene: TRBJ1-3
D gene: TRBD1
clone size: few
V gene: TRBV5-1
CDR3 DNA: TGCGCCAGCAGCTTGTCTTTAACGGGACAGGGGTCCCCCTCTGGAAACACCATATATTTT
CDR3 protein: CASSLSLTGQGSPSGNTIYF

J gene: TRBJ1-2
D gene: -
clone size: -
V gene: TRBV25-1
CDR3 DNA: TGTGCCAGCAGAGGGGGTTGGAGTGGCTACACCTTC
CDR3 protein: CASRGGWSGYTF

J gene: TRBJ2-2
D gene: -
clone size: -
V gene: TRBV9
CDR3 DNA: TGTGCCAGCAGCGGATACTCCTACACCGGGGAGCTGTTTTTT
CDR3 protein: CASSGYSYTGELFF

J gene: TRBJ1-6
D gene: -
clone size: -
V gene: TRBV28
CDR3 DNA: TGTGCCAGCAGTTTGCCCGGAACAGGGTACGAGAATTCACCCCTCCACTTT
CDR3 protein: CASSLPGTGYENSPLHF

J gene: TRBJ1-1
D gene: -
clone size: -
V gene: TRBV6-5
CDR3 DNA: TGTGCCAGCAGTTACGGCCCGAACACTGAAGCTTTCTTT
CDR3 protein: CASSYGPNTEAFF

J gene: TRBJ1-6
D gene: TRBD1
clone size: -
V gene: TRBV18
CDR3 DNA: TGTGCCAGCTCACCCCTAGCAGGACAGGAAGGATCAAATTCACCCCTCCACTTT
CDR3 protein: CASSPLAGQEGSNSPLHF

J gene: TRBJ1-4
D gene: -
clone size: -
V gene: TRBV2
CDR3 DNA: TGTGCCAGCAGTACCGGGACAACTAATGAAAAACTGTTTTTT
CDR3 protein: CASSTGTTNEKLFF

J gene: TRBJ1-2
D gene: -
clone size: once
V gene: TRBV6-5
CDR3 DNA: TGTGCCACACAATTTACCACAGCTAACTATGGCTACACCTTC
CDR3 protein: CATQFTTANYGYTF

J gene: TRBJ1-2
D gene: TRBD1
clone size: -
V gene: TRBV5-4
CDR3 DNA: TGTGCCAGCAGGGGACCGGGACAGGGGAGACTTAACTATGGCTACACCTTC
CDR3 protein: CASRGPGQGRLNYGYTF

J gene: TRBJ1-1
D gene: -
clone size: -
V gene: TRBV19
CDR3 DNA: TGTGCCACAGAGGCAGGGGCAGCTTTCTTT
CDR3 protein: CATEAGAAFF

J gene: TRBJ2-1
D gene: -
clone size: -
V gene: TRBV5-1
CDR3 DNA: TGCGCCAGCAGCTTGGGGGCGGGACTCGGCTACAATGAGCAGTTCTTC
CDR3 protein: CASSLGAGLGYNEQFF